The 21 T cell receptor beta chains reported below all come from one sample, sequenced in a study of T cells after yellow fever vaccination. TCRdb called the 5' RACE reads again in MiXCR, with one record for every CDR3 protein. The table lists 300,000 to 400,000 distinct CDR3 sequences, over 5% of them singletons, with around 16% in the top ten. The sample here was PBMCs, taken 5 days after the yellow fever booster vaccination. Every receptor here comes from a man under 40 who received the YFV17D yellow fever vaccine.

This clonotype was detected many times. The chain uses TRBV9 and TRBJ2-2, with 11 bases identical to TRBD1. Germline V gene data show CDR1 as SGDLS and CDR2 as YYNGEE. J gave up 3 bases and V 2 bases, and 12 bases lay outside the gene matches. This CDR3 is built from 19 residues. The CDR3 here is CASSVPLTPGQGDTGELFF. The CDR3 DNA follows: TGTGCCAGCAGCGTCCCACTAACCCCGGGACAGGGGGACACCGGGGAGCTGTTTTTT.

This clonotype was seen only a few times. This chain's CDR3 is CASSRDALRARGYTF. CDR3 DNA: TGTGCCAGCAGCCGAGATGCGTTGAGGGCGCGTGGCTACACCTTC. The V call is TRBV6-1, the J call TRBJ1-2; D unresolved. CDR1 and CDR2 (germline): MNHNS, SASEGT. With 6 bases removed from V and 7 bases from J, the gap between germline ends came to 21 bases. The CDR3 consists of 15 residues.

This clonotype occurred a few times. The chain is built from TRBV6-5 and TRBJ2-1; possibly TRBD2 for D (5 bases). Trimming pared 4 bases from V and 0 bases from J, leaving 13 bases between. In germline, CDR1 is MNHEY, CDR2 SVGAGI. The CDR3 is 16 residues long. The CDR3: CASSLFTGSSYNEQFF. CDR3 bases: TGTGCCAGCAGTTTGTTTACGGGGAGCTCCTACAATGAGCAGTTCTTC.

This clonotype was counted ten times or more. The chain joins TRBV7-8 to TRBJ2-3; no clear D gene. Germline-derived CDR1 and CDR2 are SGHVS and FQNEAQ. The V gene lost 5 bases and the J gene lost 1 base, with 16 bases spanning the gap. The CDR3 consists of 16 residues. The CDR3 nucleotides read TGTGCCAGCAGCAGCCCGGGTGGTACCCGCACAGATACGCAGTATTTT. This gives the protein CASSSPGGTRTDTQYF.

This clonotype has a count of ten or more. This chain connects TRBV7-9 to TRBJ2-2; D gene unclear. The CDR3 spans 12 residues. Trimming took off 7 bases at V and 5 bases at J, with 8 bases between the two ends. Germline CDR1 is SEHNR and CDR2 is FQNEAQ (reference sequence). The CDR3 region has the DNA TGTGCCAGCAAAGTGGGAACCGGGGAGCTGTTTTTT. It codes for CASKVGTGELFF.

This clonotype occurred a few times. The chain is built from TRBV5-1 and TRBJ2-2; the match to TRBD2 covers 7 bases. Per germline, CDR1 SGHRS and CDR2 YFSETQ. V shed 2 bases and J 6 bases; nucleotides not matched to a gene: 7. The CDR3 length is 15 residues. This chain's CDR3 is CASSFTTSYAGELFF. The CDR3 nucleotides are TGCGCCAGCAGCTTCACGACTAGCTACGCCGGGGAGCTGTTTTTT.

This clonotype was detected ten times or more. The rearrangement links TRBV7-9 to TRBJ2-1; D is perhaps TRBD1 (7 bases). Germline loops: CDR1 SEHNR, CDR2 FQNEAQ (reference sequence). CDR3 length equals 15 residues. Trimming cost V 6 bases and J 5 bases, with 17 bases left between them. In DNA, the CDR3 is TGTGCCAGCAGACTAGGAGGGGGCGTGGACAATGAGCAGTTCTTC. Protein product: CASRLGGGVDNEQFF.

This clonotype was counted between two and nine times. The CDR3: CASGQGFF. CDR3 in DNA: TGTGCCAGCGGACAGGGTTTCTTT. The chain joins TRBV25-1 to TRBJ1-1; 8 nucleotides align to TRBD1. The trim removed 8 bases at V and 13 bases at J, leaving 0 bases unmatched. The CDR3 spans 8 residues. Germline V gene sequence: CDR1 MGHDK, CDR2 SYGVNS.

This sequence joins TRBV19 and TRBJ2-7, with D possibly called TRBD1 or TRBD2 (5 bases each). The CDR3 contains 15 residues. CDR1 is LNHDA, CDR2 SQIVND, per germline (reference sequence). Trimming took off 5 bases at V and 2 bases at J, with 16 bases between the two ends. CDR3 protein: CASSGPGTSAYEQYF. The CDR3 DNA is TGTGCCAGTAGTGGCCCCGGGACCTCGGCCTACGAGCAGTACTTC. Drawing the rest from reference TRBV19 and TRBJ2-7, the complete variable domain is DGGITQSPKYLFRKEGQNVTLSCEQNLNHDAMYWYRQDPGQGLRLIYYSQIVNDFQKGDIAEGYSVSREKKESFPLTVTSAQKNPTAFYLCASSGPGTSAYEQYFGPGTRLTVT.

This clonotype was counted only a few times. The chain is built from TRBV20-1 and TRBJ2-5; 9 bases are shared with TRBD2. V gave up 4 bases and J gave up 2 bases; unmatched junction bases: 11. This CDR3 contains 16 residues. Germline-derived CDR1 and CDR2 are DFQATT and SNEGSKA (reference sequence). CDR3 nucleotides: TGCAGTGCTACTAGGGCTAGCGGGATGCGGCAAGAGACCCAGTACTTC. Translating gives CSATRASGMRQETQYF.

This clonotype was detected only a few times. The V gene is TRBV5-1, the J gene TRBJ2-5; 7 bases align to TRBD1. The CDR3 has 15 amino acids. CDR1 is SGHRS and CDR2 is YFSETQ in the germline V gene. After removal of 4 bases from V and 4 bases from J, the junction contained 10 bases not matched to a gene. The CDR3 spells CASSVGQLVAETQYF. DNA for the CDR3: TGCGCCAGCAGCGTGGGACAGCTTGTCGCAGAGACCCAGTACTTC. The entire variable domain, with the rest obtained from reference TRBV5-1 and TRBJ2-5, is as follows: KAGVTQTPRYLIKTRGQQVTLSCSPISGHRSVSWYQQTPGQGLQFLFEYFSETQRNKGNFPGRFSGRQFSNSRSEMNVSTLELGDSALYLCASSVGQLVAETQYFGPGTRLLVL.

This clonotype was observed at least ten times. CDR3 DNA sequence: TGTGCCAGCAGCTTAGGGGGGACAGTTGGAGCCTACGAGCAGTACTTC. Translating it yields CASSLGGTVGAYEQYF. This chain connects TRBV7-9 to TRBJ2-7, with TRBD1 matching 7 bases. The germline CDR1 and CDR2 sequences are SEHNR and FQNEAQ (reference sequence). The CDR3 sequence is 16 residues long. V trimming: 1 base; J trimming: 2 bases; junction bases outside the gene matches: 8.

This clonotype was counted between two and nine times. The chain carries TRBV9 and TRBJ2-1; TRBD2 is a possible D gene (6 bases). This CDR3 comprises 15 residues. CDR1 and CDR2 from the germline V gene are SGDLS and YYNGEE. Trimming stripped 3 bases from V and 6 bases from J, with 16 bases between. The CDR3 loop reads CASSGLARRGNEQFF. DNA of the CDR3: TGTGCCAGCAGCGGCCTAGCGAGGCGAGGCAATGAGCAGTTCTTC.

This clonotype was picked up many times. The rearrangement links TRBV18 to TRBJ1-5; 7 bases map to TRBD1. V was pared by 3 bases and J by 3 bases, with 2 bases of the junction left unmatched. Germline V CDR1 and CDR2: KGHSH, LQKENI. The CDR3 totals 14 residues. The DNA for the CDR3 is TGTGCCAGCTCACCGACAGGGAACAATCAGCCCCAGCATTTT. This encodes CASSPTGNNQPQHF.

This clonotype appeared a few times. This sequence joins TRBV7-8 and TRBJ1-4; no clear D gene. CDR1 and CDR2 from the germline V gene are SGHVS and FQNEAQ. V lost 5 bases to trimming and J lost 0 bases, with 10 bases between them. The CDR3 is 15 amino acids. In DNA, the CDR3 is TGTGCCAGCAGCCCCGGGTACTCAACTAATGAAAAACTGTTTTTT. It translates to CASSPGYSTNEKLFF.

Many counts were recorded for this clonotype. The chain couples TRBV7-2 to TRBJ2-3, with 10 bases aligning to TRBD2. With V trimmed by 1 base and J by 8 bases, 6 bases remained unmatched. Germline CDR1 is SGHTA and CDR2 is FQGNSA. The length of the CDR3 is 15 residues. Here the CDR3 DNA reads TGTGCCAGCAGCTTAGGGCTAGCGGGAGTGAGTACGCAGTATTTT. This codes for CASSLGLAGVSTQYF. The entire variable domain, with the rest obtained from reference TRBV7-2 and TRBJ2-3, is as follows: GAGVSQSPSNKVTEKGKDVELRCDPISGHTALYWYRQSLGQGLEFLIYFQGNSAPDKSGLPSDRFSAERTGGSVSTLTIQRTQQEDSAVYLCASSLGLAGVSTQYFGPGTRLTVL.

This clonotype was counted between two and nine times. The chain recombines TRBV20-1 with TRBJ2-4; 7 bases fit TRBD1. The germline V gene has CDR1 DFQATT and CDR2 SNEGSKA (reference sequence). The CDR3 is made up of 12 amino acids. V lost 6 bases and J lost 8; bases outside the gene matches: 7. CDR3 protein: CSAPTGMDIQYF. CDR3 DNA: TGCAGTGCCCCGACAGGGATGGACATTCAGTACTTC.

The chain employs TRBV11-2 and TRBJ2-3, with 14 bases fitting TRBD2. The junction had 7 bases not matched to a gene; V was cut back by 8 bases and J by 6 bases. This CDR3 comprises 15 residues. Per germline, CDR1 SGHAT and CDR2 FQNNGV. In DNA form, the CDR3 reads TGTGCCAGCCAAGGGACTAGCGGGAGTCTGGATACGCAGTATTTT. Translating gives CASQGTSGSLDTQYF. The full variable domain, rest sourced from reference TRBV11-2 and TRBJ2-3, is EAGVAQSPRYKIIEKRQSVAFWCNPISGHATLYWYQQILGQGPKLLIQFQNNGVVDDSQLPKDRFSAERLKGVDSTLKIQPAKLEDSAVYLCASQGTSGSLDTQYFGPGTRLTVL.

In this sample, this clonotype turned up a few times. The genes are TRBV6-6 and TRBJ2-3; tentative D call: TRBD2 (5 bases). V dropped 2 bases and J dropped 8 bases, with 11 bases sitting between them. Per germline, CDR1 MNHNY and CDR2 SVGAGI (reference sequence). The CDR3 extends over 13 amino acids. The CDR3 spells CASSYPQAGTQYF. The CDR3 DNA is TGTGCCAGCAGTTACCCCCAGGCGGGTACGCAGTATTTT.

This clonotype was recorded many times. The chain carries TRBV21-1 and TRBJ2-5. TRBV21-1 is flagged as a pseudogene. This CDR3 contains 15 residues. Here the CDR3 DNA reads TGTGCCAGCAGCAAACACCGGCAGTTGAAAGAGACCCAGTACTTC. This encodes CASSKHRQLKETQYF.

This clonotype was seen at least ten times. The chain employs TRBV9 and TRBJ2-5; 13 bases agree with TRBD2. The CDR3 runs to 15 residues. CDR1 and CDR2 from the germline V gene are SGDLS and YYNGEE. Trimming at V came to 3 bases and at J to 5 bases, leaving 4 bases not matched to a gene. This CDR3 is CASSGGLAGVETQYF. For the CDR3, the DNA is TGTGCCAGCAGCGGCGGACTAGCGGGAGTTGAGACCCAGTACTTC.